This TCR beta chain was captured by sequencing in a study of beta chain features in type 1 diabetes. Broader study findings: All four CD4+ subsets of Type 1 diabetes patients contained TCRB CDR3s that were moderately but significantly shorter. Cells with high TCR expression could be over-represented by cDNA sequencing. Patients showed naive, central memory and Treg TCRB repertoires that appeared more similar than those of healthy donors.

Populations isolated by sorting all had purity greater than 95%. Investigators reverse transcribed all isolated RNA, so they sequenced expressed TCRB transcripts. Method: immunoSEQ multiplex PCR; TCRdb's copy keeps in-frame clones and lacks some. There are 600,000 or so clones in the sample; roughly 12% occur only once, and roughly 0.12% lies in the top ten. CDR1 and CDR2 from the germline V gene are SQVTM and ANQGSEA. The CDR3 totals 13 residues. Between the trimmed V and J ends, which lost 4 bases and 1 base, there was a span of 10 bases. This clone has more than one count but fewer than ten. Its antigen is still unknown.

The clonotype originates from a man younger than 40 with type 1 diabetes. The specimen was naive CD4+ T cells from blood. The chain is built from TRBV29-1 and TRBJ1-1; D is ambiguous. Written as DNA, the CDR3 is TGCAGCGTTGTAGGGCCCAAGAACACTGAAGCTTTCTTT. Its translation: CSVVGPKNTEAFF. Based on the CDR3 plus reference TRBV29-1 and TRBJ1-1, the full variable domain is SAVISQKPSRDICQRGTSLTIQCQVDSQVTMMFWYRQQPGQSLTLIATANQGSEATYESGFVIDKFPISRPNLTFSTLTVSNMSPEDSSIYLCSVVGPKNTEAFFGQGTRLTVV.